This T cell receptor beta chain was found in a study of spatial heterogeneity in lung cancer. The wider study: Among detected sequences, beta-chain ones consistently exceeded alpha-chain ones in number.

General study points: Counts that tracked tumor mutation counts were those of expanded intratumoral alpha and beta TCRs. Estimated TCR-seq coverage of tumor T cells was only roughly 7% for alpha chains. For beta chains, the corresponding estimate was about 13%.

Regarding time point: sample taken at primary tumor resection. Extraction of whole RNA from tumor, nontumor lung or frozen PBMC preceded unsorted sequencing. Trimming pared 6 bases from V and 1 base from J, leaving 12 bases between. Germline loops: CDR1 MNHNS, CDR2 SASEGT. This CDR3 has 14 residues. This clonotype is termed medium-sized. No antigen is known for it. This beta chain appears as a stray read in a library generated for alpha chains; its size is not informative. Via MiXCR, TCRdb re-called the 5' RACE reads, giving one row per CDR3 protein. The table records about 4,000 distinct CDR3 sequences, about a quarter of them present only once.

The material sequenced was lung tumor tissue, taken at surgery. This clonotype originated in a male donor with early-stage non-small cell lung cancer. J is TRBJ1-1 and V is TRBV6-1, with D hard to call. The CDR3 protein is CASSTVAGNTEAFF. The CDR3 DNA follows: TGTGCCAGCAGCACTGTGGCAGGGAACACTGAAGCTTTCTTT.